This T cell receptor beta chain appears in the sequencing data of a study of technical replicates of blood from a few donors (dated by TCRdb to the late 2010s). The CDR1 and CDR2 encoded by the germline V gene are SNHLY and FYNNEI. The CDR3 contains 18 residues, cysteine and phenylalanine counted. Only the CDR3 part of the read is kept: 54 bases, read in frame from the first base. V is pruned by 5 bases and J by 2 bases, leaving 16 bases of the junction without a gene match. About this clone itself: This clone's antigen is unknown. Qualities for individual bases were not recorded, and no much larger clone is one base off.

Library preparation used the immunoSEQ multiplex PCR assay. The source is immuneACCESS, and TCRdb retained only in-frame sequences with V and J called. Part of the clones is not carried over; for the studies checked, unresolved V genes explain less than half of this, and the remainder is unexplained. This sample lists tens of thousands of clones; about 86% were detected once. Over 5% of the sample rests with the top ten. In this chain, TRBV2 is recombined with TRBJ2-3; 7 bases in the junction line up with TRBD2. Sequenced: PBMCs. This clonotype was obtained from a human donor in good health. Some clones in this sample may be carry-over from other donors' samples. The CDR3 region reads CASSSRGPGGSSTDTQYF. The nucleotide sequence is given as TGTGCCAGCAGTTCAAGGGGTCCGGGGGGAAGTTCCACAGATACGCAGTATTTT.